Listed below are T cell receptor beta chains from one sample, sequenced in a study of blood T cell repertoires in COVID-19. Sequencing was performed with immunoSEQ multiplex PCR; in TCRdb, only in-frame clones are kept and a portion is missing. This table has a few hundred thousand clones, roughly nine tenths appearing once. Sequences were obtained from peripheral blood. The receptors stem from a man between 65 and 80 years old with acute or convalescent COVID-19. Both conserved end residues are part of each CDR3. D genes are given only for firm matches. A clone size is listed for some rows: how often the clone was seen (once, few, many), or a class if it is expanded.

D	J	V	size	DNA	CDR3
-	TRBJ1-1	TRBV7-9	-	TGTGCCAGCAGCCGAGGGGAGGGCACTGAAGCTTTCTTT	CASSRGEGTEAFF
TRBD1	TRBJ1-4	TRBV5-1	-	TGCGCCAGCAGCTTCGACAGGGGGCGTGAAAAACTGTTTTTT	CASSFDRGREKLFF
TRBD2	TRBJ2-1	TRBV2	-	TGTGCCAGACAAAGAGCGGGGGGAGTCTACAATGAGCAGTTCTTC	CARQRAGGVYNEQFF
-	TRBJ2-6	TRBV28	-	TGTGCCAGCAGTTTAAATCAGGGCAGCTCTGGGGCCAACGTCCTGACTTTC	CASSLNQGSSGANVLTF
TRBD1	TRBJ1-2	TRBV5-1	-	TGCGCCAGCAGCAAAGGACAGGTTGTTGACTATGGCTACACCTTC	CASSKGQVVDYGYTF
-	TRBJ2-4	TRBV29-1	-	TGCAGCGCGTTGGAGCCTTCCAAAAACATTCAGTACTTC	CSALEPSKNIQYF
TRBD1	TRBJ1-6	TRBV15	-	TGTGCCACCAGCATAGACAGGGTTCCTAATTCACCCCTCCACTTT	CATSIDRVPNSPLHF
-	TRBJ2-1	TRBV9	-	TGTGCCAGCAGCGCGCCTCCCGGGAGAGGGGCCTACAATGAGCAGTTCTTC	CASSAPPGRGAYNEQFF
-	TRBJ2-4	TRBV5-6	-	TGTGCCAGCAGCTTGGCTAAAAACATTCAGTACTTC	CASSLAKNIQYF
-	TRBJ2-7	TRBV20-1	-	TGCAGTGCTAGTTTTGCCCCGGGGGCAGGGGGAAACGAGCAGTACTTC	CSASFAPGAGGNEQYF
TRBD1	TRBJ1-6	TRBV19	-	TGTGCCAGTAGTTTAGATATCCGGGACAGAACAAATTCACCCCTCCACTTT	CASSLDIRDRTNSPLHF
-	TRBJ1-3	TRBV2	-	TGTGCCAGCAGCGTAAGACAGGCTGGCCTTGGAAACACCATATATTTT	CASSVRQAGLGNTIYF
TRBD2	TRBJ2-1	TRBV7-8	once	TGTGCCAGCAGCCCGTTTGAGACTAGCCAGTTCTTC	CASSPFETSQFF
-	TRBJ2-7	TRBV9	-	TGTGCCAGCAGCGTAGAGCAAACTCATACCTACGAGCAGTACTTC	CASSVEQTHTYEQYF
-	TRBJ1-2	TRBV6-5	-	TGTGCCAGCACGACCCAGGGGCGAAGGTCTGGCTACACCTTC	CASTTQGRRSGYTF
-	TRBJ2-3	TRBV6-6	few	TGTGCCAGCAGAAAAGTAGGGGGCACAGATACGCAGTATTTT	CASRKVGGTDTQYF
-	TRBJ2-3	TRBV29-1	-	TGCAGCGTTGACCGGGACAATATTGATACGCAGTATTTT	CSVDRDNIDTQYF
TRBD1	TRBJ1-1	TRBV29-1	-	TGCAGCGTTGGAGGGGGCAGATCTATGAACACTGAAGCTTTCTTT	CSVGGGRSMNTEAFF
-	TRBJ1-5	TRBV3-1/TRBV3-2	-	TGTGCCAGCAGCCAACATGGGAGGGAGGACCAGCCCCAGCATTTT	CASSQHGREDQPQHF
-	TRBJ1-2	TRBV30	-	TGTGCCTGGAGAGCCTTGAGATTGGGCGGCTACACCTTC	CAWRALRLGGYTF
TRBD1	TRBJ1-4	TRBV7-6	-	TGTGCCAGCAGCTCACCGGGACAGGGCGCAACTAATGAAAAACTGTTTTTT	CASSSPGQGATNEKLFF
-	TRBJ2-2	TRBV25-1	-	TGTGCCAGCAGTGTCCCACAGGGTAACACCGGGGAGCTGTTTTTT	CASSVPQGNTGELFF
TRBD2	TRBJ2-3	TRBV7-9	-	TGTGCCAGCAGCTTAGTTGGGGACTATTTCACAGATACGCAGTATTTT	CASSLVGDYFTDTQYF
-	TRBJ2-6	TRBV28	-	TGTGCCAGCAGTTTAGGAGGATCTGGGGCCAACGTCCTGACTTTC	CASSLGGSGANVLTF
TRBD1	TRBJ1-2	TRBV6-5	-	TGTGCCAGCAGTTACGACGGACAGGGGGCCTATGGCTACACCTTC	CASSYDGQGAYGYTF
TRBD1	TRBJ1-1	TRBV13	-	TGTGCCAGCAGCTCAACAGGGGTTCTGACCACTGAAGCTTTCTTT	CASSSTGVLTTEAFF
-	TRBJ1-1	TRBV5-4	once	TGTGCCGTAGGGGAGGCATCAAACACTGAAGCTTTCTTT	CAVGEASNTEAFF
-	TRBJ2-1	TRBV6-1	-	TGTGCCAGCAGTGAAATCGGGACATACGAGTTCTTC	CASSEIGTYEFF
-	TRBJ2-1	TRBV7-3	many	TGTGCCAGCAGCACGGACTCCGACTACAATGAGCAGTTCTTC	CASSTDSDYNEQFF
TRBD1	TRBJ2-2	TRBV18	-	TGTGCCAGCTCAACCCAGACAGGGGATATCGGGGAGCTGTTTTTT	CASSTQTGDIGELFF
TRBD1	TRBJ2-5	TRBV9	-	TGTGCCAGCAGCACTGGACAGGGAATACAAGAGACCCAGTACTTC	CASSTGQGIQETQYF
TRBD1	TRBJ2-2	TRBV7-3	-	TGTGCCACCAGGGGGACAGGCCTAAACACCGGGGAGCTGTTTTTT	CATRGTGLNTGELFF
-	TRBJ2-1	TRBV4-3	once	TGCGCCAGCAGCCAAGAGAGAAGCAATGAGCAGTTCTTC	CASSQERSNEQFF
-	TRBJ2-5	TRBV5-1	-	TGCGCCAGCAGCTTTAAAGAGACCCAGTACTTC	CASSFKETQYF
TRBD2	TRBJ2-7	TRBV4-2	once	TGTGCCAGCAGCCAAGGGACCCCGACTAGCGGGAGTTCCTACGAGCAGTACTTC	CASSQGTPTSGSSYEQYF
-	TRBJ2-1	TRBV5-6	-	TGTGCCAGCAGCCAACAAACAGGGAACGTTTACAATGAGCAGTTCTTC	CASSQQTGNVYNEQFF
-	TRBJ2-3	TRBV27	-	TGTGCCAGCAGGACTAGCACAGATACGCAGTATTTT	CASRTSTDTQYF
-	TRBJ2-2	TRBV7-2	-	TGTGCCAGCAGCTTAGCACTAGGGATCACCGGGGAGCTGTTTTTT	CASSLALGITGELFF
-	TRBJ1-2	TRBV3-1/TRBV3-2	-	TGTGCCAGCAGCCAAGATCCCCCAACGGTGAACTATGGCTACACCTTC	CASSQDPPTVNYGYTF
-	TRBJ2-5	TRBV5-4	-	TGTGCCAGCAGCCACCGGGCCGGCGGGGAGACCCAGTACTTC	CASSHRAGGETQYF
TRBD2	TRBJ2-2	TRBV19	-	TGTGCCAGTAGGGAGGGACTAGCGGGAGGGCCTAACACCGGGGAGCTGTTTTTT	CASREGLAGGPNTGELFF
-	TRBJ1-1	TRBV9	-	TGTGCCAGCAGCGTAGATACTGCTGCCCCCACTGAAGCTTTCTTT	CASSVDTAAPTEAFF
-	TRBJ2-5	TRBV7-9	-	TGTGCCAGCAGCTTATCTGGCGGAGAGACCCAGTACTTC	CASSLSGGETQYF
TRBD2	TRBJ2-7	TRBV7-2	-	TGTGCCAGCAGCCAACTCGGCCGGGAGGCAGGCGAGCAGTACTTC	CASSQLGREAGEQYF
-	TRBJ1-6	TRBV28	-	TGTGCCAGCAGTCCCGGACAGCCGAATTCACCCCTCCACTTT	CASSPGQPNSPLHF
TRBD1	TRBJ2-1	TRBV24-1	-	TGTGCCACCAGTGACCCGACAGGGTCCTACAATGAGCAGTTCTTC	CATSDPTGSYNEQFF
TRBD2	TRBJ2-1	TRBV9	-	TGTGCCAGCAGCGCCACCGGGACTAGCGGGACGTCTGAGCAGTTCTTC	CASSATGTSGTSEQFF
-	TRBJ1-1	TRBV7-8	-	TGTGCCAGCAGCTCACAGGGCGGTACTGAAGCTTTCTTT	CASSSQGGTEAFF
-	TRBJ1-2	TRBV5-4	-	TGTGCCAGCAGCTCGGCCCGGGGGGACTATGGCTACACCTTC	CASSSARGDYGYTF
TRBD1	TRBJ2-2	TRBV11-2	few	TGTGCCAGCAGCTCGGGACAGTCCACCGGGGAGCTGTTTTTT	CASSSGQSTGELFF
-	TRBJ2-3	TRBV19	-	TGTGCCAGTAGTATTTCCGGGGGCACAGATACGCAGTATTTT	CASSISGGTDTQYF
TRBD1	TRBJ2-5	TRBV2	once	TGTGCCAGCAGTGAGTTAGGGGGCTACGAGACCCAGTACTTC	CASSELGGYETQYF
-	TRBJ1-4	TRBV28	-	TGTGCCAGCAGTTCCCCAGGGCAGTCCTATGAAAAACTGTTTTTT	CASSSPGQSYEKLFF
TRBD2	TRBJ2-1	TRBV24-1	-	TGTGCCACCAGTGAGCGGACTAGCGGGAGGGAGGATGAGCAGTTCTTC	CATSERTSGREDEQFF